The rows below give T cell receptor beta chains drawn from one sample of a study of blood T cell repertoires in COVID-19. The method was immunoSEQ multiplex PCR; TCRdb's version includes in-frame clones alone and lacks a portion of them. The sample lists tens of thousands of clones, around 82% occurring once. Sequences were obtained from peripheral blood. Source of these receptors: a man in his fifties or sixties with active or convalescent COVID-19. The CDR3 runs from the conserved cysteine through the conserved F or W. The D gene is left open where the match is weak. Rows give clone size only sometimes, using once, few, many, or a class for an expanded clone.

>NA|TRBJ2-6|TRBV4-3|NA
CASSQDGTSGANVLTF
TGCGCCAGCAGCCAAGATGGGACTTCTGGGGCCAACGTCCTGACTTTC
>TRBD1|TRBJ1-1|TRBV5-1|NA
CASSPGQGDLTEAFF
TGCGCCAGCAGCCCAGGACAGGGTGATTTAACTGAAGCTTTCTTT
>TRBD1|TRBJ1-1|TRBV13|NA
CASSPGTGGTEAFF
TGTGCCAGCAGCCCCGGTACAGGGGGCACTGAAGCTTTCTTT
>TRBD1|TRBJ2-7|TRBV11-2|once
CASSPNQRGQGVSYEQYF
TGTGCCAGCAGCCCAAATCAACGGGGACAGGGGGTTTCCTACGAGCAGTACTTC
>TRBD1|TRBJ1-2|TRBV6-2/TRBV6-3|few
CASNPTGSYGYTF
TGTGCCAGCAACCCGACAGGGAGCTATGGCTACACCTTC
>TRBD1|TRBJ2-2|TRBV10-3|NA
CAIAGGENTGELFF
TGTGCCATTGCAGGGGGCGAGAACACCGGGGAGCTGTTTTTT
>TRBD1|TRBJ1-5|TRBV7-9|NA
CASSDTGDQPQHF
TGTGCCAGCAGCGATACAGGGGATCAGCCCCAGCATTTT
>TRBD2|TRBJ2-5|TRBV7-8|NA
CASSLTTSGGRYQETQYF
TGTGCCAGCAGCTTAACGACTAGCGGGGGCCGGTACCAAGAGACCCAGTACTTC
>TRBD1|TRBJ2-7|TRBV20-1|NA
CSASSDRIPYEQYF
TGCAGTGCCAGTTCGGACAGGATCCCCTACGAGCAGTACTTC
>TRBD2|TRBJ2-1|TRBV5-5|NA
CASSLEAGAYNEQFF
TGTGCCAGCAGCTTGGAAGCGGGGGCCTACAATGAGCAGTTCTTC
>NA|TRBJ1-6|TRBV6-1|NA
CASSEVQGTQSPLHF
TGTGCCAGCAGTGAGGTTCAGGGGACCCAATCACCCCTCCACTTT
>TRBD1|TRBJ1-1|TRBV5-1|NA
CASSQQGAQNPEAFF
TGCGCCAGCAGTCAACAGGGGGCCCAGAACCCTGAAGCTTTCTTT
>NA|TRBJ1-2|TRBV5-4|NA
CASSLAVSYGYTF
TGTGCCAGCAGCTTGGCGGTGAGCTATGGCTACACCTTC
>NA|TRBJ1-2|TRBV6-1|few
CASSERSGAEANYGYTF
TGTGCCAGCAGTGAAAGGTCAGGGGCCGAAGCTAACTATGGCTACACCTTC
>NA|TRBJ1-5|TRBV28|NA
CASRPGQVSNQPQHF
TGTGCCAGCAGACCCGGACAAGTTAGCAATCAGCCCCAGCATTTT
>NA|TRBJ1-3|TRBV5-1|NA
CASSKDSDSGNTIYF
TGCGCCAGCAGCAAGGACAGCGACTCTGGAAACACCATATATTTT
>NA|TRBJ2-4|TRBV11-3|few
CASSPDSRLAKNIQYF
TGTGCCAGCAGCCCGGACAGCCGTTTAGCCAAAAACATTCAGTACTTC
>NA|TRBJ2-5|TRBV30|NA
CAWELSPETQYF
TGTGCCTGGGAGCTGTCCCCAGAGACCCAGTACTTC
>NA|TRBJ1-1|TRBV9|NA
CASSGSRGRYDEDTEAFF
TGTGCCAGCAGCGGAAGCAGGGGTAGGTATGATGAGGACACTGAAGCTTTCTTT
>TRBD1|TRBJ1-3|TRBV5-6|NA
CASSWDRASGNTIYF
TGTGCCAGCAGCTGGGACAGGGCCTCTGGAAACACCATATATTTT
>NA|TRBJ1-1|TRBV29-1|NA
CSVGLYTEAFF
TGCAGCGTTGGGCTTTACACTGAAGCTTTCTTT
>TRBD1|TRBJ2-5|TRBV5-1|NA
CASSNQGVSETQYF
TGCGCCAGCAGCAATCAGGGGGTCTCGGAGACCCAGTACTTC
>NA|TRBJ1-1|TRBV6-6|NA
CASSFVGRGEAFF
TGTGCCAGCAGTTTTGTGGGGCGAGGTGAAGCTTTCTTT
>TRBD1|TRBJ1-6|TRBV4-3|NA
CASSQYGTGTNSPLHF
TGCGCCAGCAGCCAATACGGGACAGGGACGAATTCACCCCTCCACTTT
>NA|TRBJ1-5|TRBV3-1/TRBV3-2|few
CASSPDTYQPQHF
TGTGCCAGCAGCCCGGACACTTATCAGCCCCAGCATTTT
>TRBD2|TRBJ2-2|TRBV4-1|NA
CASSQVVGGVTNTGELFF
TGCGCCAGCAGCCAAGTCGTCGGGGGGGTAACGAACACCGGGGAGCTGTTTTTT
>TRBD1|TRBJ1-1|TRBV10-3|NA
CAITQGGNTEAFF
TGTGCCATCACCCAGGGGGGGAACACTGAAGCTTTCTTT
>TRBD1|TRBJ1-1|TRBV7-9|NA
CASSLTGTNTEAFF
TGTGCCAGCAGCCTGACAGGGACGAACACTGAAGCTTTCTTT
>NA|TRBJ2-3|TRBV9|NA
CASSAGGPLTDTQYF
TGTGCCAGCAGCGCGGGGGGCCCCCTCACAGATACGCAGTATTTT
>NA|TRBJ1-5|TRBV28|once
CASSSTPSNQPQHF
TGTGCCAGCAGTTCGACACCTAGCAATCAGCCCCAGCATTTT
>TRBD1|TRBJ1-6|TRBV7-6|NA
CASSLGQGLDNSPLHF
TGTGCCAGCAGCTTAGGACAGGGTCTGGATAATTCACCCCTCCACTTT
>NA|TRBJ2-1|TRBV28|once
CASGAGGGQNNEQFF
TGTGCCAGCGGAGCGGGCGGGGGACAAAACAATGAGCAGTTCTTC
>NA|TRBJ1-4|TRBV2|NA
CASLSGNGNEKLFF
TGTGCCAGCCTCTCGGGGAACGGCAATGAAAAACTGTTTTTT
>NA|TRBJ1-4|TRBV18|few
CASSLTGQTNEKLFF
TGTGCCAGCTCTCTTACAGGGCAAACTAATGAAAAACTGTTTTTT
>TRBD1|TRBJ1-3|TRBV4-1|NA
CASSREGQGIGNTIYF
TGCGCCAGCAGCCGGGAGGGACAGGGAATTGGAAACACCATATATTTT
>TRBD1|TRBJ1-1|TRBV7-8|NA
CASSSTGGNTEAFF
TGTGCCAGCAGCTCCACAGGGGGGAACACTGAAGCTTTCTTT
>NA|TRBJ2-1|TRBV14|NA
CASSSRTVNNEQFF
TGTGCCAGCAGCTCGAGAACAGTCAACAATGAGCAGTTCTTC
>NA|TRBJ1-2|TRBV7-9|NA
CASSLPQGGYTF
TGTGCCAGCAGCTTACCCCAGGGGGGCTACACCTTC
>NA|TRBJ2-7|TRBV30|NA
CAWSVLGTPDYEQYF
TGTGCCTGGAGTGTACTTGGGACACCGGATTACGAGCAGTACTTC
>NA|TRBJ1-6|TRBV2|few
CASSDGGLDNSPLHF
TGTGCCAGCAGTGACGGGGGACTAGATAATTCACCCCTCCACTTT
>NA|TRBJ2-6|TRBV19|NA
CASSMSRVPGANVLTF
TGTGCCAGTAGTATGTCTCGAGTTCCCGGGGCCAACGTCCTGACTTTC
>NA|TRBJ2-6|TRBV4-1|NA
CASSQDLQASGANVLTF
TGCGCCAGCAGCCAAGATTTACAGGCCTCTGGGGCCAACGTCCTGACTTTC
>NA|TRBJ2-7|TRBV7-9|once
CASSLGQASYEQYF
TGTGCCAGCAGCTTAGGGCAGGCCTCCTACGAGCAGTACTTC
>NA|TRBJ1-6|TRBV9|NA
CASSEGGDSPLHF
TGTGCCAGCAGCGAAGGGGGGGATTCACCCCTCCACTTT
>NA|TRBJ1-4|TRBV9|few
CASSVGKGGEKLFF
TGTGCCAGCAGCGTCGGCAAGGGAGGTGAAAAACTGTTTTTT
>NA|TRBJ1-3|TRBV27|NA
CASSQGYSGNTIYF
TGTGCCAGCAGCCAGGGTTACTCTGGAAACACCATATATTTT
>TRBD1|TRBJ2-7|TRBV4-2|NA
CASSPGQGSSYEQYF
TGTGCCAGCAGCCCGGGACAGGGGAGTTCCTACGAGCAGTACTTC
>NA|TRBJ1-3|TRBV7-9|NA
CASSWGDSGNTIYF
TGTGCCAGCTCATGGGGGGACTCTGGAAACACCATATATTTT
>NA|TRBJ2-5|TRBV28|NA
CARKEREETQYF
TGTGCCCGAAAGGAGAGGGAAGAGACCCAGTACTTC
>NA|TRBJ2-1|TRBV7-2|NA
CASSLDRSSYNEQFF
TGTGCCAGCAGCTTAGACAGGAGCTCCTACAATGAGCAGTTCTTC
>NA|TRBJ2-3|TRBV13|NA
CASSLGPGFMDTQYF
TGTGCCAGCAGCTTAGGTCCAGGGTTTATGGATACGCAGTATTTT
>NA|TRBJ1-3|TRBV30|NA
CAWSVTKSGNTIYF
TGTGCCTGGAGTGTAACCAAGAGTGGAAACACCATATATTTT
>TRBD1|TRBJ2-7|TRBV5-1|NA
CASSGTGVAYEQYF
TGCGCCAGCAGCGGGACAGGGGTGGCCTACGAGCAGTACTTC
>NA|TRBJ1-3|TRBV3-1/TRBV3-2|NA
CASSHSASPGNTIYF
TGTGCCAGCAGCCACTCTGCGAGTCCAGGAAACACCATATATTTT
>TRBD2|TRBJ2-5|TRBV27|NA
CASTPPGRGTQYF
TGTGCCAGCACACCACCGGGGAGGGGGACCCAGTACTTC
>NA|TRBJ1-5|TRBV2|few
CASSRGGGSQPQHF
TGTGCCAGCAGCCGGGGAGGGGGGAGTCAGCCCCAGCATTTT
>TRBD2|TRBJ2-3|TRBV28|NA
CASRAGGPGTDTQYF
TGTGCCAGCAGAGCGGGGGGGCCGGGCACAGATACGCAGTATTTT